This T cell receptor beta chain was profiled in a study of response to subunit inactivated influenza vaccine. Study outcomes and limitations: T cells newly recruited by each seasonal influenza vaccination are few, the authors suggested.

TCRdb re-derived calls from the RT-PCR reads in MiXCR, one entry per CDR3 protein. The profile shows about 500,000 distinct CDR3 sequences, 6% to 9% of them singletons. After removal of 2 bases from V and 1 base from J, the junction contained 9 bases not matched to a gene. Germline CDR1 reads SGHAT; CDR2 reads FQDESV (reference sequence). The CDR3 runs to 18 residues. A few counts support this clonotype. Antigen specificity is unknown. The chain has TRBV11-1 and TRBJ2-1, with TRBD2 matching over 9 bases. The sequencing here drew on PBMCs from blood, taken roughly 24 months after vaccination. This clonotype was obtained from a man in his fifties or sixties who received an inactivated influenza vaccine. CDR3 in amino acids: CASSLRGGGAISYNEQFF. Written as DNA, the CDR3 is TGTGCCAGCAGCTTACGTGGCGGGGGGGCGATATCCTACAATGAGCAGTTCTTC.